What follows are 9 T cell receptor beta chains derived from one specimen sequenced in a study of HIV-infected children after antiretroviral therapy interruption. Treatment meaning: PENTA 11 planned treatment interruption arm or continuous ART arm. Unique molecular identifiers were included in an RNA-based 3' RACE TCR library. TCRdb recomputed calls from the 3' RACE reads with MiXCR, one row per CDR3 protein. Found here are 70,000 to 90,000 distinct CDR3 sequences, 6.9% of them singletons; the top ten hold around 1.1%. This specimen consisted of CD45RA+ CD4+ T cells from PBMCs, pooled from several time points, obtained from a donor given antiretroviral therapy, either interrupted or continuous. Documented subset: naive CD4+ CD45RA+ CD45RO- T cells. These receptors originate from a pool of human donors with HIV.

CDR3 nucleotides: TGTGCCAGCAGCAGGGGACTAGCGGGGGGGATTTCCTACGAGCAGTACTTC. It translates to CASSRGLAGGISYEQYF. This chain links TRBV6-6 with TRBJ2-7; 16 bases fit TRBD2. The V segment lost 6 bases and the J segment 1 base; nucleotides outside the gene matches: 6. The CDR3 consists of 17 residues. Germline V gene sequence: CDR1 MNHNY, CDR2 SVGAGI (reference sequence).

This clonotype was recorded many times. The chain links TRBV9 to TRBJ2-2, with 11 bases aligning to TRBD2. This CDR3 region has 16 residues. Germline-derived CDR1 and CDR2 are SGDLS and YYNGEE. The ends lost 0 bases at V and 6 bases at J; junction bases unmatched: 4. The chain's CDR3 is CASSVGASGGSGELFF. CDR3 in DNA: TGTGCCAGCAGCGTAGGTGCTAGCGGGGGGTCCGGGGAGCTGTTTTTT.

This clonotype was observed at least ten times. This chain connects TRBV5-4 to TRBJ2-3; 7 bases are a match to TRBD1. The CDR3 consists of 15 residues. The V gene end was trimmed by 4 bases and the J gene end by 7 bases; junction bases not matched to a gene: 12. The germline CDR1 and CDR2 sequences are SGHNT and YYREEE (reference sequence). The CDR3 DNA is TGTGCCAGCAGCATTTTGACAGGGTTAAGGAATACGCAGTATTTT. Translation gives CASSILTGLRNTQYF.

This clonotype was counted many times. This chain uses TRBV5-4 with TRBJ1-1; D gene unclear. CDR1 SGHNT and CDR2 YYREEE come from the germline V gene (reference sequence). The CDR3 spans 14 residues. Trimming left V 0 bases short and J 5 bases short, with 11 bases between. The CDR3 nucleotides are TGTGCCAGCAGCTTGGTTCAGGCGGAGACTGAAGCTTTCTTT. Residues: CASSLVQAETEAFF.

Ten or more counts support this clonotype. This chain joins TRBV7-6 and TRBJ2-3; 8 nucleotides line up with TRBD1. This CDR3 is built from 16 residues. CDR1 and CDR2 from the germline V gene are SGHVS and FNYEAQ. Losses at the gene ends were 5 bases for V and 1 base for J; bases not matched to a gene: 8. The CDR3 region has the DNA TGTGCCAGCAGCCCTTCCGACAGGGGTGGCACAGATACGCAGTATTTT. Translating it yields CASSPSDRGGTDTQYF.

This clonotype was detected a few times. The junction differs from germline at one of its ends, possibly a read error. The genes are TRBV5-3 and TRBJ2-4, with 8 bases that match TRBD2. TRBV5-3 is treated as an ORF (open reading frame) with a function not yet certain. This CDR3 has 17 residues. The CDR3 sequence: CASSLGGAPADQNTLYF. The CDR3, as DNA: TGTGCCAGCTCTCTCGGGGGGGCGCCGGCGGATCAAAACACCTTGTACTTT.

This clonotype was counted at least ten times. V is TRBV19 and J is TRBJ1-1, with a weak D call TRBD1 (5 bases). Germline assignment: CDR1 LNHDA and CDR2 SQIVND (reference sequence). Trimming removed 7 bases at V and 1 base at J, with 16 bases between. This CDR3 is built from 15 residues. CDR3 region: CASTPEGAWNTEAFF. CDR3 in DNA: TGTGCCAGTACCCCTGAAGGGGCCTGGAACACTGAAGCTTTCTTT. Full variable domain (missing parts from reference TRBV19 and TRBJ1-1): DGGITQSPKYLFRKEGQNVTLSCEQNLNHDAMYWYRQDPGQGLRLIYYSQIVNDFQKGDIAEGYSVSREKKESFPLTVTSAQKNPTAFYLCASTPEGAWNTEAFFGQGTRLTVV.

This clonotype has ten or more counts. The genes are TRBV28 and TRBJ2-3; 7 positions match TRBD1. The CDR3 consists of 14 residues. The V gene end was trimmed by 8 bases and the J gene end by 2 bases; junction bases not matched to a gene: 7. Looked up from germline, CDR1 is MDHEN and CDR2 is SYDVKM. The CDR3 sequence is CASWGQPHTDTQYF. The CDR3 DNA reads TGTGCCAGCTGGGGACAGCCACACACAGATACGCAGTATTTT.

In its sample, this clonotype was seen many times. The genes are TRBV7-3 and TRBJ2-3, with D perhaps matching TRBD1 or TRBD2 (5 bases each). V was cut by 3 bases and J by 2 bases, with 9 bases left in between. The CDR3 runs to 14 residues. Germline V lookup: CDR1 SGHTA, CDR2 FQGTGA. The CDR3 nucleotides are TGTGCCAGCAGCTTGAGAGGGGTCACAGATACGCAGTATTTT. Translation gives CASSLRGVTDTQYF.